Listed here is a single T cell receptor beta chain. The record originates from a study of CD8 T cells in Susac syndrome. The RNA input was roughly 0.5 to 1 ug, and it was reverse transcribed with random hexamers. TCRdb redid the calling of the immunoSEQ multiplex PCR reads with MiXCR, one entry per CDR3 protein. The sample records 190,000 or so distinct CDR3 sequences, 85% to 95% being singletons. Sequencing of TCR beta was undertaken in CD8+ and CD4+ T cells derived from blood. This CDR3 is 14 amino acids long. V shed 4 bases, J shed 4 bases, and the junction held 6 bases outside the gene matches. Germline V lookup: CDR1 SQVTM, CDR2 ANQGSEA.

The genes are TRBV29-1 and TRBJ2-1, with TRBD2 identical over 8 bases. This TCR derives from a human donor with multiple sclerosis. Sample: CD4+ T cells from PBMCs. This CDR3 reads CSVAGTRTYNEQFF. In nucleotides, the CDR3 is TGCAGCGTTGCCGGGACTAGAACTTACAATGAGCAGTTCTTC.